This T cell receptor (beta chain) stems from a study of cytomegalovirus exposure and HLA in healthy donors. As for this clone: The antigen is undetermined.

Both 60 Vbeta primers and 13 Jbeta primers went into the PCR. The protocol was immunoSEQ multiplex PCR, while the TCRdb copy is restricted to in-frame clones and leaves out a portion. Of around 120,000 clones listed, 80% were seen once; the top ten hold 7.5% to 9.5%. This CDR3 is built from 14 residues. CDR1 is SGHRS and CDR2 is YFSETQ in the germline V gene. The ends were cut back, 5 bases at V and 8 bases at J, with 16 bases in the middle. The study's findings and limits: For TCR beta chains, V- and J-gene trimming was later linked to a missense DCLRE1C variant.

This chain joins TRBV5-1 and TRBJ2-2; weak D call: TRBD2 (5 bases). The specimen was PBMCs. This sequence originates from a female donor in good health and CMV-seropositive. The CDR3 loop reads CASSFGSATGELFF. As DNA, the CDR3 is TGCGCCAGCAGTTTTGGTAGCGCCACGGGGGAGCTGTTTTTT.